The sequence of this T cell receptor (beta chain) was determined in a study of T cells in Graves' hyperthyroidism and ophthalmopathy. Study observations and caveats: It was a median about seven months before onset that the model predicted ophthalmopathy.

Hyperthyroidism, newly diagnosed and lasting under 2 months, affected patients aged 18 to 65. It was uncontrolled infection, other autoimmune disease, pregnancy or lactation that excluded patients. PBMCs were obtained from about 9 ml fresh peripheral blood. The CDR3 spans 14 residues. V lost 6 bases, J lost 9 bases, and 12 bases stayed unmatched. CDR1 and CDR2 from the germline V gene are SGHRS and YFSETQ. With respect to this clonotype: Its antigen is as yet unknown.

TCR beta CDR3 regions were amplified from RNA. HTBI primers were the set used in a first-round RT-PCR of the TCR CDR3. MiXCR was run by TCRdb on the multiplex PCR reads, yielding one entry per CDR3 protein. The repertoire includes 110,000 to 150,000 distinct CDR3 sequences, roughly a fifth of them detected once, and around two thirds sits in the top ten. Sequencing used blood. This clonotype was obtained from a woman in her 50s with Graves' hyperthyroidism that later progressed to Graves' ophthalmopathy. The J gene is TRBJ2-4, the V gene TRBV5-1; 7 nucleotides agree with TRBD1. For the CDR3, the DNA is TGCGCCAGCACCCGGGAAGCCGCAGGGGGCATTCAGTACTTC. It specifies CASTREAAGGIQYF.